A selection of T cell receptor beta chains follows, all from one sample in a study of T cell changes during pregnancy in multiple sclerosis. Measured with immunoSEQ multiplex PCR; TCRdb has only the in-frame clones, and not every one. The sample yields approximately 99,000 clones, under 95% seen once. The material sequenced was peripheral blood, taken after pregnancy. The receptors derive from a female donor with multiple sclerosis, enrolled in a pregnancy study. Each CDR3 is given with its conserved first and last residue. The order of the fields is clone size, J gene, D gene, V gene, CDR3 DNA, CDR3 protein. The D gene is left open where the match is weak. A clone size is listed for some rows: how often the clone was seen (once, few, many), or a class if it is expanded.

.,TRBJ1-2,TRBD1,TRBV12-5,TGTGCTAGTGGTAGAGGGACAGGGGCGTACTATGGCTACACCTTC,CASGRGTGAYYGYTF
.,TRBJ2-1,.,TRBV7-9,TGTGCCAGCAGCTCCGACCACGGAGATGAGCAGTTCTTC,CASSSDHGDEQFF
once,TRBJ2-2,.,TRBV2,TGTGCCAGCAGTGGCGGAAACCTACCCGGGGAGCTGTTTTTT,CASSGGNLPGELFF
.,TRBJ2-1,TRBD2,TRBV7-9,TGTGCCAGCAGCACTAGCGGATACTACAATGAGCAGTTCTTC,CASSTSGYYNEQFF
once,TRBJ1-4,.,TRBV28,TGTGCCAGCACCACAACTAATGAAAAACTGTTTTTT,CASTTTNEKLFF
.,TRBJ1-2,.,TRBV29-1,TGCAGCGTTGAAACAGGACGCTACACCTTC,CSVETGRYTF
.,TRBJ1-1,.,TRBV4-3,TGCGCCAGCAGCCAAGACAGAGGAATCGCTGAAGCTTTCTTT,CASSQDRGIAEAFF
.,TRBJ2-6,.,TRBV5-1,TGCGCCAGCGAGGTTTCGGCTGGGGCCAACGTCCTGACTTTC,CASEVSAGANVLTF
.,TRBJ2-5,TRBD1,TRBV7-2,TGTGCCAGCAGCGCAAGCGGACAGGGAGAGACCCAGTACTTC,CASSASGQGETQYF
.,TRBJ1-2,TRBD1,TRBV19,TGTGCCAGTAGTCCGGGGACAGGGGAAAACTATGGCTACACCTTC,CASSPGTGENYGYTF
.,TRBJ2-7,.,TRBV19,TGTGCCAGTAGTATCGGGGGGCTAGGATACGAGCAGTACTTC,CASSIGGLGYEQYF
.,TRBJ1-3,.,TRBV6-5,TGTGCCAGCAGTTACTCGCGGGTAAACTCTGGAAACACCATATATTTT,CASSYSRVNSGNTIYF
.,TRBJ1-6,.,TRBV27,TGTGCCAGCAGTGTAGCTATGAATTCACCCCTCCACTTT,CASSVAMNSPLHF
.,TRBJ2-1,TRBD2,TRBV4-3,TGCGCCAGCAGCCAAGAACAACTAGCGGGATATGAGCAGTTCTTC,CASSQEQLAGYEQFF
.,TRBJ2-7,TRBD2,TRBV6-5,TGTGCCAGCGGTAGCGGGAGCTCCTACGAGCAGTACTTC,CASGSGSSYEQYF
.,TRBJ1-5,.,TRBV27,TGTGCCAGCAGTTTCACAGAAGGTCAGCCCCAGCATTTT,CASSFTEGQPQHF
few,TRBJ1-5,.,TRBV30,TGTGCCTGGAGTCCCCAGATTAGCAATCAGCCCCAGCATTTT,CAWSPQISNQPQHF
.,TRBJ1-1,.,TRBV5-5,TGTGCCAGCAGCTCCCCGGACTTCCCGAGGGACACTGAAGCTTTCTTT,CASSSPDFPRDTEAFF
.,TRBJ2-7,TRBD1,TRBV7-8,TGTGCCAGCAGCTTAGAGGGGGCCGCCTACGAGCAGTACTTC,CASSLEGAAYEQYF
.,TRBJ2-7,.,TRBV7-9,TGTGCCAGCAGCCAACGCGAACAGGGTCTTTCCCTCGAGCAGTACTTC,CASSQREQGLSLEQYF
.,TRBJ2-1,.,TRBV10-2,TGCGCCAGCAGTGACGGTGCGGAATACAATGAGCAGTTCTTC,CASSDGAEYNEQFF
.,TRBJ2-5,TRBD1,TRBV27,TGTGCCAGCAGTGGACAGGGAGAGACCCAGTACTTC,CASSGQGETQYF
few,TRBJ2-1,.,TRBV7-7,TGTGCCAGCAGCTTCTTAGGCGGCAGAGAGCAGTTCTTC,CASSFLGGREQFF
.,TRBJ2-7,.,TRBV28,TGTGCCAGCCGTATGGGTAGCGGTTTGACCTACGAGCAGTACTTC,CASRMGSGLTYEQYF
.,TRBJ2-7,.,TRBV7-8,TGTGCCAGCAGCTTCCCCCGGTGGACAGTTGGAAAGTCGGAGCAGTACTTC,CASSFPRWTVGKSEQYF
.,TRBJ2-7,.,TRBV6-1,TGTGCCAGCGGAGCCGGCCAGGGGCCTAGTGCGCAGTACTTC,CASGAGQGPSAQYF
.,TRBJ2-7,.,TRBV6-5,TGTGCCAGCAGTTTATCGGGACAACCCTACGAGCAGTACTTC,CASSLSGQPYEQYF
.,TRBJ1-2,.,TRBV10-3,TGTGCCATCAGTGAGTCCGGGGACTATGGCTACACCTTC,CAISESGDYGYTF
.,TRBJ2-1,TRBD2,TRBV28,TGTGCCAGCCGGGGGGCGGGAGGCCCCAATGAGCAGTTCTTC,CASRGAGGPNEQFF
.,TRBJ2-2,.,TRBV9,TGTGCCAGCAGCGTCCCCGGGACTTCGGAGCTGTTTTTT,CASSVPGTSELFF
once,TRBJ2-4,.,TRBV2,TGTGCCAGCTTAGGAGACTCGAGAGAAAACATTCAGTACTTC,CASLGDSRENIQYF
once,TRBJ2-3,TRBD2,TRBV9,TGTGCCAGCAGCGTAGTGGCGGGAGGTACTCCGGGAGATACGCAGTATTTT,CASSVVAGGTPGDTQYF
.,TRBJ1-5,.,TRBV11-2,TGTGCCAGCAGCTTAGGGAGAGGAGATAGCAATCAGCCCCAGCATTTT,CASSLGRGDSNQPQHF
.,TRBJ1-1,.,TRBV10-3,TGTGCCATCGGGGGCAGGGTGAAGGACACTGAAGCTTTCTTT,CAIGGRVKDTEAFF
.,TRBJ1-3,.,TRBV11-2,TGTGCCAGCAGCTTAGTAGGATCAGGCAGGGATACTGGAAACACCATATATTTT,CASSLVGSGRDTGNTIYF
.,TRBJ2-3,TRBD1,TRBV18,TGTGCCAGCTCCCGCGGACAGGGGATAACAGATACGCAGTATTTT,CASSRGQGITDTQYF
.,TRBJ2-7,.,TRBV7-8,TGTGCCAGCAGCTCCGAGCGATGGGCCTACGAGCAGTACTTC,CASSSERWAYEQYF
.,TRBJ2-3,.,TRBV5-1,TGCGCCAGCAGCTTGGGGTCTGGCGGGCTGGGTGATACGCAGTATTTT,CASSLGSGGLGDTQYF
.,TRBJ2-6,TRBD1,TRBV5-1,TGCGCCAGCAGCTTGGGGGACAGGGACGTCCTGACTTTC,CASSLGDRDVLTF
.,TRBJ1-1,.,TRBV9,TGTGCCAGCAGCGTAGGCCCGGCGGGGGGGATAGCTTTCTTT,CASSVGPAGGIAFF
.,TRBJ2-5,TRBD1,TRBV28,TGTGCCAGCAGTTTCGGGGCAGGGGGACAAGAGACCCAGTACTTC,CASSFGAGGQETQYF
.,TRBJ1-5,.,TRBV30,TGTGCCTGGAGCGGGGGTCGCGATCAGCCCCAGCATTTT,CAWSGGRDQPQHF
once,TRBJ2-7,.,TRBV28,TGTGCCAGCAGTTCGCTTCAGGGGCTATCCTACGAGCAGTACTTC,CASSSLQGLSYEQYF
few,TRBJ1-2,.,TRBV5-4,TGTGCCAGCAGCCCACCGGGGGATGGCTACACCTTC,CASSPPGDGYTF
.,TRBJ2-7,.,TRBV6-5,TGTGCCAGCAGCAACTCTTACGAGCAGTACTTC,CASSNSYEQYF
.,TRBJ1-2,.,TRBV30,TGTGCCTGGAGTGTAGGGAGTCAAGGCTACACCTTC,CAWSVGSQGYTF
.,TRBJ2-1,TRBD2,TRBV5-4,TGTGCCAGCAGCTCAGTAGCGGGAGAAGGGTTCTTC,CASSSVAGEGFF